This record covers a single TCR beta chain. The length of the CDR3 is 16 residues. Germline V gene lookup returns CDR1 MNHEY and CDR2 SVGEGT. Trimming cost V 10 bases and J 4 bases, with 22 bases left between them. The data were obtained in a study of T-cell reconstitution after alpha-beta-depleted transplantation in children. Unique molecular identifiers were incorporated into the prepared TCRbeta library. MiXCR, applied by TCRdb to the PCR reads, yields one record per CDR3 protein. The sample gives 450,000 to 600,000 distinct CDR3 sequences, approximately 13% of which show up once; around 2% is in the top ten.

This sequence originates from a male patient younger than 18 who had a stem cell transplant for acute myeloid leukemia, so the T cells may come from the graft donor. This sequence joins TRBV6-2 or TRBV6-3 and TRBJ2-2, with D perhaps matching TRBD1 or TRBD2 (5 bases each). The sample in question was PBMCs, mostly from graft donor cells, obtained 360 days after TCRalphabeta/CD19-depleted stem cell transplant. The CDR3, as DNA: TGTGCCACGAGCCTTTCGGGGACCCCTATCACCGGGGAGCTGTTTTTT. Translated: CATSLSGTPITGELFF.